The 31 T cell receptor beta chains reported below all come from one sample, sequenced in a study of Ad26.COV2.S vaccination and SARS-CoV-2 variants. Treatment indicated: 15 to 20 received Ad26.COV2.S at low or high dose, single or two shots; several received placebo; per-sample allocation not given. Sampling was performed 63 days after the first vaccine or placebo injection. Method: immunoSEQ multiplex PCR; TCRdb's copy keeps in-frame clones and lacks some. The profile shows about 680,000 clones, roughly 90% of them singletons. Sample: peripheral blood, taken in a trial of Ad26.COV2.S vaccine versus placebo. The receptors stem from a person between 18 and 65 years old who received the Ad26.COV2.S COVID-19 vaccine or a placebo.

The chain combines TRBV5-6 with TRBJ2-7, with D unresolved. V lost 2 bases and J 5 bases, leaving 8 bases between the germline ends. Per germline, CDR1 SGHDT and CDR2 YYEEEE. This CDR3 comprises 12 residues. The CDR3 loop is CASSLGPNEQYF. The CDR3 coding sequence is TGTGCCAGCAGCTTAGGGCCTAACGAGCAGTACTTC.

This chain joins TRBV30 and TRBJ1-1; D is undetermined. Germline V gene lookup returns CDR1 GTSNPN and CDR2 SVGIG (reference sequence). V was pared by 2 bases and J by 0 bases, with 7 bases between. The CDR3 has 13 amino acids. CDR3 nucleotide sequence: TGTGCCTGGAGTATAGGCTTGAACACTGAAGCTTTCTTT. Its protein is CAWSIGLNTEAFF.

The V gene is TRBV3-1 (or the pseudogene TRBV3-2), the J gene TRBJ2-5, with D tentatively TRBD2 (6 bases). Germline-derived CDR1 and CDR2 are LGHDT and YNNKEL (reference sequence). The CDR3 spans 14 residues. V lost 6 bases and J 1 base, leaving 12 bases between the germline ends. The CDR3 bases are TGTGCCAGCAGTCACGGGACTCCCCAAGAGACCCAGTACTTC. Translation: CASSHGTPQETQYF.

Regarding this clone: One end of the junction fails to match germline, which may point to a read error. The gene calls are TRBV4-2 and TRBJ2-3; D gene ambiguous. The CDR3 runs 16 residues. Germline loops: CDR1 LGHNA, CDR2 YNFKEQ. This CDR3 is CASSEEIQAGTDTQYF. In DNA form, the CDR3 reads TGTGCCAGCAGCGAAGAGATTCAGGCGGGCACAGATACGCAGTATTTT.

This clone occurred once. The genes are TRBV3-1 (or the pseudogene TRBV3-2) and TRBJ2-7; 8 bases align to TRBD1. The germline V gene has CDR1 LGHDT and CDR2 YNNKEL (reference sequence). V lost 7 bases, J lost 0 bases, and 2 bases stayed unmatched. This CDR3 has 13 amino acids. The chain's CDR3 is CASTGTGSYEQYF. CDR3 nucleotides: TGTGCCAGCACCGGGACAGGCTCCTACGAGCAGTACTTC.

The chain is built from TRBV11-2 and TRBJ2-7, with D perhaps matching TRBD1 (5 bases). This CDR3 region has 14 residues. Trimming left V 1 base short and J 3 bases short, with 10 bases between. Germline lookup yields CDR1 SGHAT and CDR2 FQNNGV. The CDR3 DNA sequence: TGTGCCAGCAGCTTAGTCCAGGGCCACTACGAGCAGTACTTC. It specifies CASSLVQGHYEQYF.

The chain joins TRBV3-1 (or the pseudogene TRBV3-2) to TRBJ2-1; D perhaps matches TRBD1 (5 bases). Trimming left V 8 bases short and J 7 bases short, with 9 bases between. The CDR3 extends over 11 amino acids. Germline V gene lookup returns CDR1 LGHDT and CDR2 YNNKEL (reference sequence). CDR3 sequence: CASARGNEQFF. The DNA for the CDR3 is TGTGCCAGCGCAAGGGGAAATGAGCAGTTCTTC.

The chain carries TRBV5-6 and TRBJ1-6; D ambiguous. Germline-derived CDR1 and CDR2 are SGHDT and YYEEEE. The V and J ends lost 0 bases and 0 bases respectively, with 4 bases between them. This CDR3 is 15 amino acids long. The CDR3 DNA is TGTGCCAGCAGCTTGGCCAGCTCCTATAATTCACCCCTCCACTTT. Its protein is CASSLASSYNSPLHF.

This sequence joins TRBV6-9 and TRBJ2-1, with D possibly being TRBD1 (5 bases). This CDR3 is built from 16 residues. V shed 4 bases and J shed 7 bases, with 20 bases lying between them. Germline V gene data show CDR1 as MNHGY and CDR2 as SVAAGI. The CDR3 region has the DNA TGTGCCAGCAGTTGGGGCCAGCCCGGTCGTTTGAATGAGCAGTTCTTC. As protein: CASSWGQPGRLNEQFF.

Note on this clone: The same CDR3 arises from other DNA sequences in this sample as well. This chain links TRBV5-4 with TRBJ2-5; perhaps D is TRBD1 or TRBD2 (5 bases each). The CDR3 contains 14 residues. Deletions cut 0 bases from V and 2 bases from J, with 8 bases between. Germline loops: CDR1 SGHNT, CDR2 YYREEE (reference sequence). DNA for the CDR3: TGTGCCAGCAGCTTGGCTGGGGGACAAGAGACCCAGTACTTC. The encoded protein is CASSLAGGQETQYF.

The CDR3 DNA reads as TGTGCCAGCAGTTACGGACAGGGAGCCGGGGAGCTGTTTTTT. It encodes CASSYGQGAGELFF. The gene calls are TRBV6-5 and TRBJ2-2, with 8 bases that match TRBD1. This CDR3 spans 14 amino acids. Germline loops: CDR1 MNHEY, CDR2 SVGAGI. With V trimmed by 2 bases and J by 6 bases, 2 bases remained unmatched.

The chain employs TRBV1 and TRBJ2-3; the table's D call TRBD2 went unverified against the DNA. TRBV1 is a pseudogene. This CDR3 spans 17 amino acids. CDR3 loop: CTSSQDCSGGRTDTQYF. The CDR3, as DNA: TGCACCAGCAGCCAAGATTGTAGCGGGGGCCGCACAGATACGCAGTATTTT.

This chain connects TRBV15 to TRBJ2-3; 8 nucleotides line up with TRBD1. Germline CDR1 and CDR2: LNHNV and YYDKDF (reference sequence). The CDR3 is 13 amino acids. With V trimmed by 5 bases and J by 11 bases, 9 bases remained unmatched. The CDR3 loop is CATSPGTGLLQYF. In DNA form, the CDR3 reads TGTGCCACCAGCCCTGGGACAGGCCTACTGCAGTATTTT.

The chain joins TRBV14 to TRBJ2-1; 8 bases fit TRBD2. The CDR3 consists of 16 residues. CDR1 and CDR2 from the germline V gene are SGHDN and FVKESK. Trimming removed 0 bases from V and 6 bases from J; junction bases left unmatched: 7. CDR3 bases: TGTGCCAGCAGCCAAGAGGCGGGACTAGGGGCCAATGAGCAGTTCTTC. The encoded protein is CASSQEAGLGANEQFF.

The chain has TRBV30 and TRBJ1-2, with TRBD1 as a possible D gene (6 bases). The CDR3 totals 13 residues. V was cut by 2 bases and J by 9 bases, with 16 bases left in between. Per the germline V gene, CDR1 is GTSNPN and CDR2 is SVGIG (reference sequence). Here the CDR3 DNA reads TGTGCCTGGAGTACCGGGACAAGGGACCGCTACACCTTC. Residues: CAWSTGTRDRYTF.

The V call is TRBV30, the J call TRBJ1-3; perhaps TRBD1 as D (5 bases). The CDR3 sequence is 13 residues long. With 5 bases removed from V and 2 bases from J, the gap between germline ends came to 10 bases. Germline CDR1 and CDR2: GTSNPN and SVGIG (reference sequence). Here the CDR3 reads CAWCQGTGNTIYF. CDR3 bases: TGTGCCTGGTGCCAGGGAACTGGAAACACCATATATTTT.

The chain's CDR3 is CAIRAGVGNTEAFF. The CDR3 DNA sequence: TGTGCCATCAGGGCCGGGGTCGGGAACACTGAAGCTTTCTTT. The chain is built from TRBV10-3 and TRBJ1-1; D gene unclear. V gave up 6 bases and J gave up 1 base, with 12 bases separating them. Germline V lookup: CDR1 ENHRY, CDR2 SYGVKD. The CDR3 has 14 residues.

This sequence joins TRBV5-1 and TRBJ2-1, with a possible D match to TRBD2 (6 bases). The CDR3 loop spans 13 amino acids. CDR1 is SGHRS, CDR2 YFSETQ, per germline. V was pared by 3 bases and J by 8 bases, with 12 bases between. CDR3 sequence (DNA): TGCGCCAGCAGCTCCGGGACTTTCGATGAGCAGTTCTTC. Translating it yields CASSSGTFDEQFF.

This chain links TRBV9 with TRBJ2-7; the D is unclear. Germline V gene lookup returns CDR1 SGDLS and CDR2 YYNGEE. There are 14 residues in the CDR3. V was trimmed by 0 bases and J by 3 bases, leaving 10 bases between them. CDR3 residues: CASSVAAENYEQYF. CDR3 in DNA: TGTGCCAGCAGCGTAGCTGCGGAGAACTACGAGCAGTACTTC.

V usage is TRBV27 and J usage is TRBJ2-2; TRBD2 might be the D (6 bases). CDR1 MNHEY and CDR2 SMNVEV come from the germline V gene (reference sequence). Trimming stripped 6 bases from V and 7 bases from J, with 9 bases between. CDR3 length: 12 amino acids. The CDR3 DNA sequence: TGTGCCAGCAGGCGGGGTGTCGGGGAGCTGTTTTTT. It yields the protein CASRRGVGELFF.

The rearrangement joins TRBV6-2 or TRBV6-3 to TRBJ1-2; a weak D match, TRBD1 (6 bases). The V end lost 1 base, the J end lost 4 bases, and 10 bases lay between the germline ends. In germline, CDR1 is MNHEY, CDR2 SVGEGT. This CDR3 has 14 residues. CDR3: CASSYYTGSYGYTF. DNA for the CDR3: TGTGCCAGCAGTTACTACACAGGGTCCTATGGCTACACCTTC.

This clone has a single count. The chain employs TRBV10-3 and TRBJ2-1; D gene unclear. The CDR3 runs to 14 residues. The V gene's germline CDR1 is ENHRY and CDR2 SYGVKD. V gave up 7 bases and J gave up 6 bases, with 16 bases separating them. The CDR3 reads CAITPDVVLNEQFF. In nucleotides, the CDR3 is TGTGCCATCACTCCGGATGTAGTTCTCAATGAGCAGTTCTTC.

Written as DNA, the CDR3 is TGTGCCAGCAGCATGTGGACGGTGTCGGGCACTGAAGCTTTCTTT. Encoded protein: CASSMWTVSGTEAFF. The chain uses TRBV5-4 and TRBJ1-1, with no clear D. The CDR3 has 15 residues. With 4 bases removed from V and 4 bases from J, the gap between germline ends came to 17 bases. From germline, CDR1 is SGHNT and CDR2 YYREEE (reference sequence).

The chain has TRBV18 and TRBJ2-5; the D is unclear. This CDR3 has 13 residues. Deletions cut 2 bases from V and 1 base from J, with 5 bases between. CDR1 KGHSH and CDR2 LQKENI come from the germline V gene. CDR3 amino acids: CASSPGLQETQYF. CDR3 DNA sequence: TGTGCCAGCTCACCAGGCCTCCAAGAGACCCAGTACTTC.

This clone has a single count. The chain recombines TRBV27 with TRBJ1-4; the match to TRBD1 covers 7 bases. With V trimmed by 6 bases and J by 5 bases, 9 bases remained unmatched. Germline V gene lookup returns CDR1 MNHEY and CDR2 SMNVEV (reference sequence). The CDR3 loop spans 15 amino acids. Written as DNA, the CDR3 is TGTGCCAGCAGCGGATCGGACAGGTTAAATGAAAAACTGTTTTTT. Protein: CASSGSDRLNEKLFF.

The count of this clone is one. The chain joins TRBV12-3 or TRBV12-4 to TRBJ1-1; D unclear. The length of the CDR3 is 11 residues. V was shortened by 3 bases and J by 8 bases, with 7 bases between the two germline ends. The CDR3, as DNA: TGTGCCAGCAGTTTTCTCCAGGAAGCTTTCTTT. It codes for CASSFLQEAFF.

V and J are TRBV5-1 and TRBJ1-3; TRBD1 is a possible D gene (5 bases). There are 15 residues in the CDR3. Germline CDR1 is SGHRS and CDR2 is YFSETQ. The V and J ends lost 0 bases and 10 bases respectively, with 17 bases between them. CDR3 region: CASSLEGPGTGTIYF. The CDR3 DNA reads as TGCGCCAGCAGCTTGGAGGGACCGGGGACGGGGACCATATATTTT.

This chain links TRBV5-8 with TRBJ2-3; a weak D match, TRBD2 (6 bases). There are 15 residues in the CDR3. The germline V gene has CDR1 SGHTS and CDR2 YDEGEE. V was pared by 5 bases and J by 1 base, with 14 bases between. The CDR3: CASSRGISGTDTQYF. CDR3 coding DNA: TGTGCCAGCAGTCGGGGGATTAGCGGCACAGATACGCAGTATTTT.

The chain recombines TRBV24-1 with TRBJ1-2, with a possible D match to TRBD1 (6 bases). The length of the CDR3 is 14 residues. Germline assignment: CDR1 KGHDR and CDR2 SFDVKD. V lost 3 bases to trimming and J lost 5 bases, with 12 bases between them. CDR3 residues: CATSDPTRGYGYTF. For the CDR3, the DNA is TGTGCCACCAGTGATCCGACTAGGGGGTATGGCTACACCTTC.

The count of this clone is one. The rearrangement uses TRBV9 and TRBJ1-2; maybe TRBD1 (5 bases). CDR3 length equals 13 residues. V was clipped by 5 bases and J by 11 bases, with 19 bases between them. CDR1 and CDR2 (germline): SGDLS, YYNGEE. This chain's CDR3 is CASRASEGSGYTF. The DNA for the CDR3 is TGTGCCAGCAGAGCGTCCGAGGGGAGTGGGTACACCTTC.

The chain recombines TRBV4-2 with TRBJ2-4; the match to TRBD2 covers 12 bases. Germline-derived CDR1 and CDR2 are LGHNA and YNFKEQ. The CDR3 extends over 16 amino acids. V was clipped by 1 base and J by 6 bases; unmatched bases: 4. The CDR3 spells CASSQASGRVLNIQYF. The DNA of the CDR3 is TGTGCCAGCAGCCAAGCTAGCGGGAGGGTCTTAAACATTCAGTACTTC.